Below, 18 T cell receptor beta chains from the same sample are listed, as sequenced in a study of PD-L1 blockade in urothelial cancer (dated by TCRdb to about 2017). The intended sense of this specimen's time point label: pretreatment peripheral blood. Library preparation employed the immunoSEQ multiplex PCR assay. Sourced from immuneACCESS, this table was stored by TCRdb with only in-frame sequences that have V and J called. A share of the clones is absent; for the studies checked, an unresolved V gene accounts for under half, and the remainder has no known explanation. The sample table contains around 45,000 clones; only one count was recorded for 80% of them. The ten largest clones capture around 16% of the sample. The input for sequencing was PBMCs, taken around atezolizumab (anti-PD-L1) treatment. All receptors derive from a man between 60 and 75 years old with urothelial cancer.

The rearrangement links TRBV11-1 to TRBJ2-3; perhaps TRBD2 as D (5 bases). The CDR3 extends over 13 amino acids. Per germline, CDR1 SGHAT and CDR2 FQDESV (reference sequence). The V end lost 2 bases, the J end lost 5 bases, and 8 bases lay between the germline ends. The CDR3 sequence: CASSLPREDTQYF. The CDR3 DNA follows: TGTGCCAGCAGCTTACCCCGGGAAGATACGCAGTATTTT.

This sequence joins TRBV7-6 and TRBJ2-1; 8 nucleotides line up with TRBD2. Germline V gene data show CDR1 as SGHVS and CDR2 as FNYEAQ. V trimming: 4 bases; J trimming: 5 bases; junction bases outside the gene matches: 10. The CDR3 extends over 16 amino acids. CDR3 nucleotide sequence: TGTGCCAGCAGCTCCCCCTTGGGCGGGGGGAACAATGAGCAGTTCTTC. It codes for CASSSPLGGGNNEQFF.

This clone was detected only once. The chain combines TRBV6-6 with TRBJ2-2; D might be TRBD2 (5 bases). The CDR3 covers 13 residues. The V gene lost 6 bases and the J gene lost 7 bases, with 12 bases spanning the gap. In germline, CDR1 is MNHNY, CDR2 SVGAGI (reference sequence). CDR3 residues: CASRLGVNGELFF. CDR3 nucleotides: TGTGCCAGCAGACTCGGGGTGAACGGGGAGCTGTTTTTT.

This clone turned up a few times. The chain joins TRBV11-2 to TRBJ2-7; 8 positions agree with TRBD1. V shed 2 bases, J shed 1 base, and the junction held 7 bases outside the gene matches. Germline V lookup: CDR1 SGHAT, CDR2 FQNNGV. CDR3 length equals 16 residues. The CDR3 loop reads CASSLLGQGRSYEQYF. CDR3 DNA sequence: TGTGCCAGCAGCTTACTTGGACAGGGTCGGTCCTACGAGCAGTACTTC.

The V and J genes are TRBV27 and TRBJ2-7; a weak D match, TRBD2 (5 bases). CDR3 length: 14 amino acids. The germline gives CDR1 MNHEY, CDR2 SMNVEV (reference sequence). Trimming stripped 6 bases from V and 3 bases from J, with 15 bases between. CDR3 nucleotide sequence: TGTGCCAGCAGCCTAGAAAAAAGCGGCTACGAGCAGTACTTC. Translation: CASSLEKSGYEQYF.

The genes are TRBV19 and TRBJ2-1; TRBD2 might be the D (5 bases). The CDR3 length is 14 residues. The germline CDR1 and CDR2 sequences are LNHDA and SQIVND (reference sequence). Deletions cut 3 bases from V and 5 bases from J, with 11 bases between. DNA for the CDR3: TGTGCCAGTAGTATTGGCGGACTTGACAATGAGCAGTTCTTC. Translating it yields CASSIGGLDNEQFF.

Of note for this clone: Other DNA variants within this sample encode the same CDR3. The chain uses TRBV7-2 and TRBJ1-2, with 7 bases fitting TRBD1. Germline CDR1 and CDR2: SGHTA and FQGNSA. With V trimmed by 1 base and J by 8 bases, 1 base remained unmatched. The CDR3 spans 12 residues. The CDR3 DNA follows: TGTGCCAGCAGCTTAGGGACAGGCGGCTACACCTTC. Protein product: CASSLGTGGYTF. The full variable domain, with the rest looked up from reference TRBV7-2 and TRBJ1-2, is GAGVSQSPSNKVTEKGKDVELRCDPISGHTALYWYRQSLGQGLEFLIYFQGNSAPDKSGLPSDRFSAERTGGSVSTLTIQRTQQEDSAVYLCASSLGTGGYTFGSGTRLTVV.

V is TRBV19 and J is TRBJ2-1, with 10 positions matching TRBD1. This CDR3 has 15 amino acids. The trim removed 6 bases at V and 10 bases at J, leaving 12 bases unmatched. The V gene's germline CDR1 is LNHDA and CDR2 SQIVND (reference sequence). The CDR3, as DNA: TGTGCCAGTAGATTCTTGGACAGGGGGTCAGGAGAGCAGTTCTTC. Protein: CASRFLDRGSGEQFF.

The V and J genes are TRBV18 and TRBJ2-3, with 12 bases aligning to TRBD2. The CDR3 contains 19 residues. J was trimmed by 4 bases and V by 1 base; bases with no gene match: 12. CDR1 KGHSH and CDR2 LQKENI come from the germline V gene. CDR3: CASSPRTPSGRAVADTQYF. DNA of the CDR3: TGTGCCAGCTCACCACGAACCCCTAGCGGGAGGGCCGTCGCAGATACGCAGTATTTT. The whole variable domain, filled in from reference TRBV18 and TRBJ2-3, reads NAGVMQNPRHLVRRRGQEARLRCSPMKGHSHVYWYRQLPEEGLKFMVYLQKENIIDESGMPKERFSAEFPKEGPSILRIQQVVRGDSAAYFCASSPRTPSGRAVADTQYFGPGTRLTVL.

The rearrangement joins TRBV27 to TRBJ2-1, with 7 bases fitting TRBD1. V dropped 5 bases and J dropped 8; count of bases not matched to a gene: 24. The V gene's germline CDR1 is MNHEY and CDR2 SMNVEV (reference sequence). CDR3 length: 19 residues. In nucleotides, the CDR3 is TGTGCCAGCAGTCTCATACCGCCACAGGGGAGCGGACGGGGCCATGAGCAGTTCTTC. It specifies CASSLIPPQGSGRGHEQFF.

The V and J genes are TRBV6-6 and TRBJ1-5; 8 bases are shared with TRBD1. J gave up 4 bases and V 7 bases, and 9 bases lay outside the gene matches. The CDR3 spans 15 residues. The germline V gene has CDR1 MNHNY and CDR2 SVGAGI (reference sequence). CDR3 in DNA: TGTGCCAGCACCCGGCCGGGACAGGTTAATCAGCCCCAGCATTTT. This sequence encodes CASTRPGQVNQPQHF.

The V call is TRBV28, the J call TRBJ2-7; 8 positions agree with TRBD2. CDR3 length: 14 amino acids. With 5 bases clipped from V and 8 bases from J, the junction kept 11 bases outside the gene matches. Germline CDR1 is MDHEN and CDR2 is SYDVKM. CDR3 DNA sequence: TGTGCCAGCAGTGTACGGGGGGGCGGGGGGAAGCAGTACTTC. Translation gives CASSVRGGGGKQYF.

The chain is built from TRBV2 and TRBJ2-7; 8 bases are shared with TRBD1. J lost 7 bases, V lost 6 bases, and 14 bases had no gene match. CDR1 and CDR2 (germline): SNHLY, FYNNEI. The CDR3 extends over 15 amino acids. In nucleotides, the CDR3 is TGTGCCAGCAGCAATCCGGGCCAGGGGGCGCGTGAGCAGTACTTC. Amino acid sequence: CASSNPGQGAREQYF. Variable domain in full (rest from reference TRBV2 and TRBJ2-7): EPEVTQTPSHQVTQMGQEVILRCVPISNHLYFYWYRQILGQKVEFLVSFYNNEISEKSEIFDDQFSVERPDGSNFTLKIRSTKLEDSAMYFCASSNPGQGAREQYFGPGTRLTVT.

The chain couples TRBV5-6 to TRBJ1-5, with no clear D. The CDR3 consists of 14 residues. V dropped 0 bases and J dropped 9 bases, with 13 bases sitting between them. CDR1 is SGHDT and CDR2 is YYEEEE in the germline V gene. The CDR3 protein is CASSLARGIGPQHF. CDR3 nucleotides: TGTGCCAGCAGCTTGGCGCGAGGGATAGGGCCCCAGCATTTT.

This clone was recorded only once. The chain combines TRBV6-5 with TRBJ2-3; 11 bases are shared with TRBD2. CDR3 size: 16 residues. Germline V gene data show CDR1 as MNHEY and CDR2 as SVGAGI. V lost 4 bases and J lost 3; bases outside the gene matches: 6. The CDR3 protein is CASSSASGRRTDTQYF. The CDR3, as DNA: TGTGCCAGCAGTTCAGCTAGCGGGAGGCGGACAGATACGCAGTATTTT.

This clone was picked up one time. The V gene is TRBV19, the J gene TRBJ1-2, with D perhaps matching TRBD1 (6 bases). Trimming left V 5 bases short and J 4 bases short, with 14 bases between. Germline CDR1 reads LNHDA; CDR2 reads SQIVND (reference sequence). The CDR3 totals 14 residues. CDR3 nucleotides: TGTGCCAGTAGTCTGGGGGCCTCTGGCTATGGCTACACCTTC. It codes for CASSLGASGYGYTF.

This clone was picked up one time. The chain joins TRBV5-1 to TRBJ2-1; a possible D gene is TRBD1 (9 bases). The CDR3 consists of 13 residues. The ends were cut back, 7 bases at V and 8 bases at J, with 16 bases in the middle. CDR1 and CDR2 (germline): SGHRS, YFSETQ. The CDR3 DNA sequence: TGCGCCAGCTCGGGAGGGACAGGGTATGAGCAGTTCTTC. This gives the protein CASSGGTGYEQFF.

The chain is built from TRBV18 and TRBJ1-1; a possible D gene is TRBD1 (6 bases). This CDR3 comprises 15 residues. CDR1 is KGHSH, CDR2 LQKENI, per germline. The germline V and J ends were trimmed by 3 bases and 0 bases, with 11 bases remaining between them. DNA for the CDR3: TGTGCCAGCTCACCCCAGGGGATTATGAACACTGAAGCTTTCTTT. Its protein is CASSPQGIMNTEAFF.